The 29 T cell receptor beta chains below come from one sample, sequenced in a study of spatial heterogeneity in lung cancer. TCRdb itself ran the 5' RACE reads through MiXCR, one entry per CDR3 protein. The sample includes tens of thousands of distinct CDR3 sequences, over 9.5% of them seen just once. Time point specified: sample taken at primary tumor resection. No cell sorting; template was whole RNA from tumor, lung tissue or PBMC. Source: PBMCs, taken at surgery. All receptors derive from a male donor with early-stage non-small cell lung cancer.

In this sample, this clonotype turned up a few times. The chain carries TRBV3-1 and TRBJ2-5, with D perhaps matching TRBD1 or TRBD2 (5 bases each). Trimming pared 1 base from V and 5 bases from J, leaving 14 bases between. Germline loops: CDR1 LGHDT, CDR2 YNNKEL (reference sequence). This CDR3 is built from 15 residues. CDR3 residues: CASSQGLTWGETQYF. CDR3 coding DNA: TGTGCCAGCAGCCAAGGTCTCACGTGGGGGGAGACCCAGTACTTC.

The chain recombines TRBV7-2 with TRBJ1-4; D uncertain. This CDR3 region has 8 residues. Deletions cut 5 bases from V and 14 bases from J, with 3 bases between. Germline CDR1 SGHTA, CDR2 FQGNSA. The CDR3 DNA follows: TGTGCCAGCAGCCCTCTGTTTTTT. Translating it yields CASSPLFF. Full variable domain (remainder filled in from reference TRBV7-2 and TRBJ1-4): GAGVSQSPSNKVTEKGKDVELRCDPISGHTALYWYRQSLGQGLEFLIYFQGNSAPDKSGLPSDRFSAERTGGSVSTLTIQRTQQEDSAVYLCASSPLFFGSGTQLSVL.

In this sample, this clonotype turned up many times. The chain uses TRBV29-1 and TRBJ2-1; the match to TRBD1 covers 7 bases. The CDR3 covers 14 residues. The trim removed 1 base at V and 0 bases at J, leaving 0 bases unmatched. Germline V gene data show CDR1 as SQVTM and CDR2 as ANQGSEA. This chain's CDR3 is CSVEGDSSYNEQFF. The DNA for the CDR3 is TGCAGCGTTGAAGGGGACAGCTCCTACAATGAGCAGTTCTTC.

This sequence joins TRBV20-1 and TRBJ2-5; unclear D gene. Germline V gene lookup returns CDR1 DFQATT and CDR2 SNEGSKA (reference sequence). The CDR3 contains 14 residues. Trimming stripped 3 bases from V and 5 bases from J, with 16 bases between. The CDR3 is CSASDPWRSETQYF. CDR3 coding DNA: TGCAGTGCTAGCGATCCGTGGCGGTCGGAGACCCAGTACTTC.

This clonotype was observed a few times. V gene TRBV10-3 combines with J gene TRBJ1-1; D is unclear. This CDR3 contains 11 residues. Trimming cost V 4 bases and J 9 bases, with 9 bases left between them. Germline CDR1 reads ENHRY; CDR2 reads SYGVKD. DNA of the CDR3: TGTGCCATCAGTGGAGGGATTCAAGCTTTCTTT. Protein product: CAISGGIQAFF.

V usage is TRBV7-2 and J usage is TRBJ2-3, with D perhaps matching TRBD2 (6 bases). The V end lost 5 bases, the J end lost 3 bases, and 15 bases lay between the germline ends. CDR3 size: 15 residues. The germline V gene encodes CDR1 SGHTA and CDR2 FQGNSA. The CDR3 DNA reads TGTGCCAGCAGCCTAACTCTGGGACTTACAGATACGCAGTATTTT. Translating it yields CASSLTLGLTDTQYF. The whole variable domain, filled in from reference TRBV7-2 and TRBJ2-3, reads GAGVSQSPSNKVTEKGKDVELRCDPISGHTALYWYRQSLGQGLEFLIYFQGNSAPDKSGLPSDRFSAERTGGSVSTLTIQRTQQEDSAVYLCASSLTLGLTDTQYFGPGTRLTVL.

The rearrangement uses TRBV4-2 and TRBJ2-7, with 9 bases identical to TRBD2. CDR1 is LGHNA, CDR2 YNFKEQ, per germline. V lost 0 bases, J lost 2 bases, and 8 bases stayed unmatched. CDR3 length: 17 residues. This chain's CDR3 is CASSQDSASGAPYEQYF. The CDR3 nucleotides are TGTGCCAGCAGCCAAGATTCGGCTAGCGGGGCACCCTACGAGCAGTACTTC.

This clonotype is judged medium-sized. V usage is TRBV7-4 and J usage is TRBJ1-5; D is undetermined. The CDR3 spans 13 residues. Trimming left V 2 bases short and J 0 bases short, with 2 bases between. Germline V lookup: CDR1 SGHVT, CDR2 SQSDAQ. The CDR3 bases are TGTGCCAGCAGCTTAAGTAGCAATCAGCCCCAGCATTTT. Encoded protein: CASSLSSNQPQHF.

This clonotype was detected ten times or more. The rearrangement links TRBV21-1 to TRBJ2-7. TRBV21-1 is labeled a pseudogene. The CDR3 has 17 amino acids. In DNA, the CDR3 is TGTGCCAGCAGCACAAAAGCAGGACGCCGGTCGACCTACGAGCAGTACTTC. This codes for CASSTKAGRRSTYEQYF.

The CDR3 nucleotides are TGTGCCAGCAGTTTAAACGGGGACCAAGAGACCCAGTACTTC. Encoded protein: CASSLNGDQETQYF. The chain has TRBV12-3 or TRBV12-4 and TRBJ2-5; the D gene is possibly TRBD2 (5 bases). Trimming took 2 bases from V and 0 from J, leaving 7 bases between them. There are 14 residues in the CDR3.

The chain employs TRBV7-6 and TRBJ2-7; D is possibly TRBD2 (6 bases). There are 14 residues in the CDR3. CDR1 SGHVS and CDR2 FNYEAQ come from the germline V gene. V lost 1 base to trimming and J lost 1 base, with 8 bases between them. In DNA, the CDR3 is TGTGCCAGCAGCTTAGATCGGGGGTCCTACGAGCAGTACTTC. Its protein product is CASSLDRGSYEQYF.

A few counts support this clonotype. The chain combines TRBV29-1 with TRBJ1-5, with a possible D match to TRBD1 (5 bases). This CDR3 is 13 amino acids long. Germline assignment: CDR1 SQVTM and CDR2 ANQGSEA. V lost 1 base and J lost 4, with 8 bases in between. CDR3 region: CSVEAGDNQPQHF. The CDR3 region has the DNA TGCAGCGTTGAAGCGGGGGATAATCAGCCCCAGCATTTT.

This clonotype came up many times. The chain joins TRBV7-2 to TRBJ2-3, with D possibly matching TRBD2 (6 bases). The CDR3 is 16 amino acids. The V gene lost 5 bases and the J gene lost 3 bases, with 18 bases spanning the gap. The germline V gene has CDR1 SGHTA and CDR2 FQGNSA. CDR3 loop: CASSPKKGGGTDTQYF. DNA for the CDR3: TGTGCCAGCAGCCCGAAGAAGGGAGGAGGGACAGATACGCAGTATTTT.

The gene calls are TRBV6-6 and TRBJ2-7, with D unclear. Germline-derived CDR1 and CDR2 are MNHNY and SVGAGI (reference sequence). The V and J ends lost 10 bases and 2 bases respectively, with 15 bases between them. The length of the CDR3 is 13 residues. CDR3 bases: TGTGCCACAGTGGATGTTCGCCCCTACGAGCAGTACTTC. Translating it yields CATVDVRPYEQYF.

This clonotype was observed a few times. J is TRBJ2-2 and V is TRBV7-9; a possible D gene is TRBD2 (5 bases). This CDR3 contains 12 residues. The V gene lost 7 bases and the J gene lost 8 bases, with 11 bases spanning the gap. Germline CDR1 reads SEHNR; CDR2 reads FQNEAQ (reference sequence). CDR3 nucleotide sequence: TGTGCCAGCATTAGCGAGATGGGGGAGCTGTTTTTT. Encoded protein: CASISEMGELFF.

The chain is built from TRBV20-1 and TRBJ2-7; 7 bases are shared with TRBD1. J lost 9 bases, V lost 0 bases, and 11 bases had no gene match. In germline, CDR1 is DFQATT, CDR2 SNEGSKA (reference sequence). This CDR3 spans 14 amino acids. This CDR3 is CSAREGRGSAGQYF. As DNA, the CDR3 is TGCAGTGCTAGAGAGGGCAGGGGGTCCGCCGGGCAGTACTTC.

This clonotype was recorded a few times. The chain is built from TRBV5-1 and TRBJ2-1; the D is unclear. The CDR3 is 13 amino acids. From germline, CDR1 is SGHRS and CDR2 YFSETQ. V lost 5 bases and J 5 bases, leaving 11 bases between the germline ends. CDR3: CASSFDTDNEQFF. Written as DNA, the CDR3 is TGCGCCAGCAGTTTTGACACGGACAATGAGCAGTTCTTC.

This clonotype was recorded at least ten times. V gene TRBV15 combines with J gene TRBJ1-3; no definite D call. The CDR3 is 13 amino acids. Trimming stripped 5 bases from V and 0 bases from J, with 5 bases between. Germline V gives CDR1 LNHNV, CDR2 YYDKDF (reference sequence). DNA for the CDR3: TGTGCCACCAGCTCAGACTCTGGAAACACCATATATTTT. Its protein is CATSSDSGNTIYF. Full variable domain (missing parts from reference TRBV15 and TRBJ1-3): DAMVIQNPRYQVTQFGKPVTLSCSQTLNHNVMYWYQQKSSQAPKLLFHYYDKDFNNEADTPDNFQSRRPNTSFCFLDIRSPGLGDTAMYLCATSSDSGNTIYFGEGSWLTVV.

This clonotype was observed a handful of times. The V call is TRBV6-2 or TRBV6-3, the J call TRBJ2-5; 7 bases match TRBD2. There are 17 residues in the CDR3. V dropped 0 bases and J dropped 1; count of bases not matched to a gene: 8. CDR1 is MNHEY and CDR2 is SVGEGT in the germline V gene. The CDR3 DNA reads TGTGCCAGCAGTTACTCGCTGCCGGGAGGATCCCAAGAGACCCAGTACTTC. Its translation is CASSYSLPGGSQETQYF.

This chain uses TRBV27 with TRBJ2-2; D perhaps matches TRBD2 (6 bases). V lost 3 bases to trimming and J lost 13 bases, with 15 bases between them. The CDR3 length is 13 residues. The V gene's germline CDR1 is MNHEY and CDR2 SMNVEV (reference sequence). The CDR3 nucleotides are TGTGCCAGCAGTTTGTCGCGGGACGTGGGGCTGTTTTTT. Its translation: CASSLSRDVGLFF.

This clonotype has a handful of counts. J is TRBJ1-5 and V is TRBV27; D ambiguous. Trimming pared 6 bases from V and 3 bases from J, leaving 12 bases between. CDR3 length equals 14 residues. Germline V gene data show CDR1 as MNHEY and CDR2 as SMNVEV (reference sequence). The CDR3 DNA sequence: TGTGCCAGCAGCCATAACGGCTTCAATCAGCCCCAGCATTTT. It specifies CASSHNGFNQPQHF.

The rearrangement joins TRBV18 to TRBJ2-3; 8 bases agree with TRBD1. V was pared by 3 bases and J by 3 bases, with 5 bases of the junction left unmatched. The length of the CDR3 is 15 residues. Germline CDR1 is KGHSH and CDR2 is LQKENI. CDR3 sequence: CASSPSDRATDTQYF. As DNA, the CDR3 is TGTGCCAGCTCACCGTCGGACAGGGCAACAGATACGCAGTATTTT.

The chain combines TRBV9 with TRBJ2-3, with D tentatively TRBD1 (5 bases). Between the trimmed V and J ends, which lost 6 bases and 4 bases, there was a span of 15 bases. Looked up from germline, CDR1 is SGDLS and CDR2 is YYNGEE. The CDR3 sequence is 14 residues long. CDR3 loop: CASTAKGLADTQYF. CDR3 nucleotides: TGTGCCAGCACCGCAAAGGGGTTAGCAGATACGCAGTATTTT. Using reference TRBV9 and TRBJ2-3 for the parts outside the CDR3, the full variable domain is DSGVTQTPKHLITATGQRVTLRCSPRSGDLSVYWYQQSLDQGLQFLIQYYNGEERAKGNILERFSAQQFPDLHSELNLSSLELGDSALYFCASTAKGLADTQYFGPGTRLTVL.

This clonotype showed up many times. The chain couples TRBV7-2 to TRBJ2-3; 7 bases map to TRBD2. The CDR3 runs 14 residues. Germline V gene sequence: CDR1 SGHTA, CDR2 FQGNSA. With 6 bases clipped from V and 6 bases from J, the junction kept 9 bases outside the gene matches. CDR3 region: CASSFPSGEDTQYF. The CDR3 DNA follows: TGTGCCAGCAGTTTCCCTAGCGGCGAGGATACGCAGTATTTT.

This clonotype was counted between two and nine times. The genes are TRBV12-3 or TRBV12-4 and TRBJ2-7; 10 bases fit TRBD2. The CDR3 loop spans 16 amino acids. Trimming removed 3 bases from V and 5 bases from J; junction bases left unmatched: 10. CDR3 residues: CASSFRRAGGPHEQYF. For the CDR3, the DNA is TGTGCCAGCAGTTTTAGGCGAGCGGGAGGGCCCCACGAGCAGTACTTC.

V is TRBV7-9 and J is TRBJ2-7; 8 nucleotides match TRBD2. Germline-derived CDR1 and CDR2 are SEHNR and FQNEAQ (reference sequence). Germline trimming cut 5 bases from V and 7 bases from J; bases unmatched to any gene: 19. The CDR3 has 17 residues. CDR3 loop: CASSPRPGGEKGGEQYF. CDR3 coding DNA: TGTGCCAGCAGCCCTAGACCGGGAGGGGAGAAAGGCGGGGAGCAGTACTTC. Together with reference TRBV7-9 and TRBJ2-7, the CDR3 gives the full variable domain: DTGVSQNPRHKITKRGQNVTFRCDPISEHNRLYWYRQTLGQGPEFLTYFQNEAQLEKSRLLSDRFSAERPKGSFSTLEIQRTEQGDSAMYLCASSPRPGGEKGGEQYFGPGTRLTVT.

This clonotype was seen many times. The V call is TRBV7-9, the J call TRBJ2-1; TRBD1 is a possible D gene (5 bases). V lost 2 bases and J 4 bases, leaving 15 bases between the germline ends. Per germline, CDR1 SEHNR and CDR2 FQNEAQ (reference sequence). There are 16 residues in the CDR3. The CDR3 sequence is CASSLREGAPYNEQFF. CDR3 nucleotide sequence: TGTGCCAGCAGCTTAAGAGAAGGGGCGCCTTACAATGAGCAGTTCTTC.

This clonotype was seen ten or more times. CDR3 coding DNA: TGCAGTGCTGGGGGACAGGGATTAAACATTCAGTACTTC. Translation: CSAGGQGLNIQYF. This chain connects TRBV20-1 to TRBJ2-4, with 9 bases fitting TRBD1. The CDR3 loop spans 13 amino acids. Per the germline V gene, CDR1 is DFQATT and CDR2 is SNEGSKA (reference sequence). With 5 bases clipped from V and 6 bases from J, the junction kept 5 bases outside the gene matches.

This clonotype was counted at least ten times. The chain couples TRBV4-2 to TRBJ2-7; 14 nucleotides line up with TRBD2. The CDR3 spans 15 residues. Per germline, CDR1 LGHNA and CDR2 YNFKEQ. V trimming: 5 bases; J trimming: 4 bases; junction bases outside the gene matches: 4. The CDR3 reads CASSLGLAGVYEQYF. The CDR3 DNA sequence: TGTGCCAGCAGCTTGGGACTAGCGGGAGTTTACGAGCAGTACTTC.